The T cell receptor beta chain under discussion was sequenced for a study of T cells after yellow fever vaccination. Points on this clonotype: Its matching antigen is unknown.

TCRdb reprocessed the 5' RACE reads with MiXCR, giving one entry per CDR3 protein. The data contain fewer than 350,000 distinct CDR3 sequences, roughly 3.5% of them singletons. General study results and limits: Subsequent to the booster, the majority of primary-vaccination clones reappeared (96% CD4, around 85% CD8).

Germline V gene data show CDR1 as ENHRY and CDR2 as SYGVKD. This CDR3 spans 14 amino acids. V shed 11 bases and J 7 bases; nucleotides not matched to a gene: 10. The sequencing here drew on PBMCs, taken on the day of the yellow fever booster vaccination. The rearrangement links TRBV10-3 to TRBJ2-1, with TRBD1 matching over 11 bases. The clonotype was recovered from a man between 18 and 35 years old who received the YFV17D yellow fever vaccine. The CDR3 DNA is TGTGCCCTTGGGGGGACAGGGGGTTTGAATGAGCAGTTCTTC. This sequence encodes CALGGTGGLNEQFF.